The present TCR beta chain was sequenced within a study of Graves' ophthalmopathy and Graves' hyperthyroidism. The V gene's germline CDR1 is DFQATT and CDR2 SNEGSKA (reference sequence). CDR3 length: 13 residues. V lost 2 bases to trimming and J lost 8 bases, with 12 bases between them. RNA transcripts were the template, and TCR beta CDR3 regions were amplified from them. RT-PCR in the first round used HTBI primers; a second-round multiplex PCR followed. TCRdb reanalysed the multiplex PCR reads using MiXCR and keeps one entry per CDR3 protein. Among over a million distinct CDR3 sequences listed, about 38% were seen once. On this clonotype itself: As yet, its antigen is unknown.

Reliance was placed on clinical symptoms, serum thyroxine, TRAb, thyroid ultrasound and orbital computed tomography for diagnosis. Overall study results and limits: Distinction of ophthalmopathy from stable hyperthyroidism by a 13-signature model reached approximately 88% sensitivity and about 80% specificity.

This TCR came from an adult man with Graves' hyperthyroidism. The sample comprised peripheral blood or thyroid tissue (not recorded which). V and J are TRBV20-1 and TRBJ1-4, with D maybe TRBD1 (6 bases). The CDR3 nucleotides read TGCAGTGCTAGATGGGGGGCGGGGGAAAAACTGTTTTTT. Translating it yields CSARWGAGEKLFF.